Sequencing of this TCR beta chain was carried out in a study of T cells in tumors after PD-1 blockade. CDR3 size: 14 residues. Germline-derived CDR1 and CDR2 are MNHEY and SVGAGI. The V segment lost 8 bases and the J segment 6 bases; nucleotides outside the gene matches: 9. This clone showed up just a few times. The assay was immunoSEQ multiplex PCR, and TCRdb's table has in-frame clones only and misses some. The profile shows about 4,900 clones, approximately 70% of them singletons. The rearrangement uses TRBV6-5 and TRBJ1-5; 8 bases align to TRBD1. The receptor was isolated from a human donor with cutaneous squamous cell carcinoma. The sequenced sample was tumor tissue, obtained before anti-PD-1 treatment. This chain's CDR3 is CASERTGSGQPQHF. DNA for the CDR3: TGTGCCAGCGAGAGGACAGGGTCGGGTCAGCCCCAGCATTTT.